These T cell receptor beta chains were read from a single sample in a study of blood T cells in healthy people across ages. One entry per CDR3 protein results from TCRdb running MiXCR on the 5' RACE reads. The sample shows about 640,000 distinct CDR3 sequences, around 31% of them seen only once. Material for sequencing was blood. Receptors originate from a woman over 75 in good health. Each CDR3 is given with its conserved first and last residue. The D gene is left open where the match is weak. Not every row has a clone size; where given, it reads once, few, many or a size class.

d_call clone_size j_call v_call cdr3_nt cdr3_aa
TRBD1 few TRBJ1-5 TRBV20-1 TGCAGTGCAGCGACAGGGGGCGTAGAGCCCCAGCATTTT CSAATGGVEPQHF
. few TRBJ1-1 TRBV5-1 TGCGCCAGCAGCCCCCGGGGGGCAAATGAAGCTTTCTTT CASSPRGANEAFF
. . TRBJ2-1 TRBV3-1 TGTGCCAGCAGTGAGGGGCAAGAGACTCAGTTCTTC CASSEGQETQFF
. many TRBJ1-6 TRBV7-2 TGTGCCAGCAGCTACACAGGGTATGATTCACCCCTCCACTTT CASSYTGYDSPLHF
TRBD2 many TRBJ2-4 TRBV20-1 TGCAGTGCTACTAGCGGGGGCCAAGGAGCCAAAAACATTCAGTACTTC CSATSGGQGAKNIQYF
TRBD1 many TRBJ2-6 TRBV2 TGTGCCAGCAGCCGACAGGGTTCTGCTGGGGCCAACGTCCTGACTTTC CASSRQGSAGANVLTF
. . TRBJ2-3 TRBV7-2 TGTGCCAGCAGGTCTAATAGGGGGGCCGCAGATACGCAGTATTTT CASRSNRGAADTQYF
TRBD2 many TRBJ2-7 TRBV29-1 TGCAGCGTTGAAGGCGGGGGTGCGGAGCAGTACTTC CSVEGGGAEQYF
. many TRBJ2-3 TRBV11-2 TGTGCCAGCAGCCCCTCGCCCGGGGGGCTAACAGATACGCAGTATTTT CASSPSPGGLTDTQYF
TRBD1 many TRBJ2-5 TRBV7-2 TGTGCCAGCAGCTTCGACAGGGGGCTACAAGAGACCCAGTACTTC CASSFDRGLQETQYF
. few TRBJ1-5 TRBV18 TGTGCCAGTACCATTAACTTCAATCAGCCCCAGCATTTT CASTINFNQPQHF
TRBD1 . TRBJ2-7 TRBV6-5 TGTGCCAGCAGCCGGGACAGCCCCTTCGAGCAGTACTTC CASSRDSPFEQYF
. many TRBJ2-1 TRBV20-1 TGCAGTGCTAGGTCAGGGCCGGAGCGACCCTACAATGAGCAGTTCTTC CSARSGPERPYNEQFF
TRBD1 . TRBJ2-7 TRBV4-1 TGCGCCAGCAGCCAAGATCTAGGACAGGGGGTCAACGAGCAGTACTTC CASSQDLGQGVNEQYF
. . TRBJ2-5 TRBV6-2/TRBV6-3 TGTGTCAGCAGACCCCCGGGCCCTTCTTTGGAGACCCAGTACTTC CVSRPPGPSLETQYF
. . TRBJ1-1 TRBV5-1 TGCGCCAGTTGGCTCGGGACACCAAACACTGAAGCTTTCTTT CASWLGTPNTEAFF
. many TRBJ2-7 TRBV7-2 TGTGCCAGCAGCCCAAGAACCCAATACGAGCAGTACTTC CASSPRTQYEQYF
TRBD1 many TRBJ1-2 TRBV12-3/TRBV12-4 TGTGCCAGCAGTCTATATCAAATCGACAGGGGTCAAAACTATGGCTACACCTTC CASSLYQIDRGQNYGYTF
. . TRBJ1-1 TRBV20-1 TGCAGTGCTAGACCCAGGGATGAAGCTTTCTTT CSARPRDEAFF
TRBD1 many TRBJ2-1 TRBV9 TGTGCCAGCAGCGTAGAACAGGGGACCTACAATGAGCAGTTCTTC CASSVEQGTYNEQFF
. many TRBJ1-1 TRBV4-3 TGCGCCAGCAGCCGAGTACAGGGTGAAGCTTTCTTT CASSRVQGEAFF
. few TRBJ2-2 TRBV12-3/TRBV12-4 TGTGCCAGCAGTCCCGGTCCAGCAGACACCGGGGAGCTGTTTTTT CASSPGPADTGELFF
TRBD2 few TRBJ2-5 TRBV4-2 TGTGCCAGCAGCCAAGATCGTAGCGGGGGGGCCGAGCGTGCCCTGTGGCAAGAGACCCAGTACTTC CASSQDRSGGAERALWQETQYF
. . TRBJ1-5 TRBV27 TGTGCCAGCAGTTACTCTAATACAGCGCAGCCCCAGCATTTT CASSYSNTAQPQHF
TRBD1 many TRBJ2-7 TRBV4-2 TGTGCCAGCAGCCTAGGACAGGGCCGCTTCTCCTACGAGCAGTACTTC CASSLGQGRFSYEQYF
TRBD2 many TRBJ2-1 TRBV20-1 TGCAGTTATCTTCGGGGGGAATACAATGAGCAGTTCTTC CSYLRGEYNEQFF
. many TRBJ2-1 TRBV4-1 TGCGCCAGCAGCCAAGATCCCAGTTACAATGAGCAGTTCTTC CASSQDPSYNEQFF
TRBD1 many TRBJ1-2 TRBV3-1 TGTGCCAGCAGGGGGACAGGGGACTATGGCTACACCTTC CASRGTGDYGYTF
. . TRBJ2-1 TRBV3-1 TGTGCCAGCAGCCAAGATTTGACGGCAGTGAATGAGCAGTTCTTC CASSQDLTAVNEQFF
. few TRBJ2-5 TRBV3-1 TGTGCCAGCAGCCAACGGCAGGGTACTTGGTACTTC CASSQRQGTWYF
TRBD1 many TRBJ2-7 TRBV9 TGTGCCAGCACCGTTGGGGACAGGGAACAAGACGAGCAGTACTTC CASTVGDREQDEQYF
. few TRBJ1-2 TRBV6-1 TGTGCCAGCAGTGCAGCGCGGAGAGGCTACACCTTC CASSAARRGYTF
. . TRBJ1-4 TRBV3-1 TGTGCCAGCAGCCTCCGGAGCGGAACTAATGAAAAACTGTTTTTT CASSLRSGTNEKLFF
TRBD1 . TRBJ2-5 TRBV20-1 TGCAGTGCTAGGACAGGGGCCCAAGAGACCCAGTACTTC CSARTGAQETQYF
TRBD1 few TRBJ1-5 TRBV20-1 TGCAGTGGCACAGGGGGCTTTTGGAATCAGCCCCAGCATTTT CSGTGGFWNQPQHF
. many TRBJ1-2 TRBV6-1 TGTGCCAGTTTATCGGACGACAACTATGGCTACACCTTC CASLSDDNYGYTF
. many TRBJ2-4 TRBV9 TGTGCCAGCAGCCCACCCGGGGGAATCATTCAGTACTTC CASSPPGGIIQYF
. few TRBJ2-4 TRBV5-6 TGTGCCAGCAGCTTTGTTAGCGGTCTAGCCAAAAACATTCAGTACTTC CASSFVSGLAKNIQYF
TRBD2 . TRBJ2-5 TRBV15 TGTGCCACCAGCAGGACCCTAGCGGGGGGTCAAGAGACCCAGTACTTC CATSRTLAGGQETQYF
. few TRBJ2-3 TRBV27 TGTGCCAGCAGTTTAAACTCCCTCGACAGAGGCACAGATACGCAGTATTTT CASSLNSLDRGTDTQYF
. . TRBJ1-2 TRBV28 TGTGCCAGCAGCACCCCGACAGAGAACTATGGCTACACCTTC CASSTPTENYGYTF
. few TRBJ2-5 TRBV15 TGTGCCACCAGCAGAAAGGGCCCCTCGGGTGAGACCCAGTACTTC CATSRKGPSGETQYF
TRBD2 . TRBJ2-1 TRBV29-1 TGCAGCGTTGAAGACACAGTCAAACCGGGACTAGGACGGATTGAGCAGTTCTTC CSVEDTVKPGLGRIEQFF
. . TRBJ2-1 TRBV6-1 TGTGCCAGCAGTGACCAACCCAGGGTGTCCTACTACAATGAGCAGTTCTTC CASSDQPRVSYYNEQFF
TRBD1 . TRBJ2-7 TRBV7-8 TGTGCCAGCAGCTTAACGACAGGGGGGTTTCCCGAGCAGTACTTC CASSLTTGGFPEQYF
TRBD1 few TRBJ1-4 TRBV3-1 TGTGCCAGCAGCCCGCCGGGACAGGTCCTTAATGAAAAACTGTTTTTT CASSPPGQVLNEKLFF
. many TRBJ1-2 TRBV29-1 TGCAGCGTCGGCGGCCAGGGAGGCGGCTACACCTTC CSVGGQGGGYTF
. many TRBJ1-2 TRBV5-1 TGCGCCAGCAGCAGGACGGGACAAGAACTCTATGGCTACACCTTC CASSRTGQELYGYTF
. few TRBJ2-2 TRBV7-6 TGTGCCAGCAGCTTAAGACAGGTCTACGACACCGGGGAGCTGTTTTTT CASSLRQVYDTGELFF
. many TRBJ2-7 TRBV7-2 TGTGCCAGCAGCTTCGGCGGGTGGGAGCAGTACTTC CASSFGGWEQYF
. . TRBJ2-1 TRBV14 TGTGCCAGCAGCCAAGATCTTATTGGTCAAGGGGGTGAGCAGTTCTTC CASSQDLIGQGGEQFF
. many TRBJ1-4 TRBV28 TGTGCCAGCAGGACACATGCAACTAATGAAAAACTGTTTTTT CASRTHATNEKLFF
TRBD1 many TRBJ1-6 TRBV7-2 TGTGCCAGCAGCCCCGGGACAGGGGGTGGCTTCTATAATTCACCCCTCCACTTT CASSPGTGGGFYNSPLHF